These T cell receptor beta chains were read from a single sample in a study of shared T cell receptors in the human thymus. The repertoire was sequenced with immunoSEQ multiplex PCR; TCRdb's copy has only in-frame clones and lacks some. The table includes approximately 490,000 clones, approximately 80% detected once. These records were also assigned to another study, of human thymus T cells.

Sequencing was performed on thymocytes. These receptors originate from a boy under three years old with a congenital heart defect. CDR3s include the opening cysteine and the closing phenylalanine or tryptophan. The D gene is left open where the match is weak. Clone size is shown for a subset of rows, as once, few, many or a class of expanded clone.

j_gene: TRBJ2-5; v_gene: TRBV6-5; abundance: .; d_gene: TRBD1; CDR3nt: TGTGCCAGCAGACTGGACAGGCGCGAGACCCAGTACTTC; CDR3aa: CASRLDRRETQYF
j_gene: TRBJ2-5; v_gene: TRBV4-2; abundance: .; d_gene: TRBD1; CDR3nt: TGTGCCAGCAGCCCGGACAGGGGTCCTTCTCATCCGGAGACCCAGTACTTC; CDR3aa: CASSPDRGPSHPETQYF
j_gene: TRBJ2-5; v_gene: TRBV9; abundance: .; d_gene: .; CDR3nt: TGTGCCAGCATGGCGGGATCCGATTCTGAGACCCAGTACTTC; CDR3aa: CASMAGSDSETQYF
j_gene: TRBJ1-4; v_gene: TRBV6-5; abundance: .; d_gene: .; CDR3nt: TGTGCCAGCAGCGAGGGTAATGAAAAACTGTTTTTT; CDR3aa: CASSEGNEKLFF
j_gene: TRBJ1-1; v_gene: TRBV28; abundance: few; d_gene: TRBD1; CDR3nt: TGTGCCAGCAGTCTCGGACAGGGGACGTGGCGAGTGAACACTGAAGCTTTCTTT; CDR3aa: CASSLGQGTWRVNTEAFF
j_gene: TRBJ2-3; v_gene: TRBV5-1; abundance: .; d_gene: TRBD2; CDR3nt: TGCGCCAGCAAAGGGCGGGAGGTAGGCGGGAGAGACACGCAGTATTTT; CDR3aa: CASKGREVGGRDTQYF
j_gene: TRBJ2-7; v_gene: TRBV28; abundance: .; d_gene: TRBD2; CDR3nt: TGTGCCAGCACTCCGCGGGCGGGAGGTTCCCTCTACGAGCAGTACTTC; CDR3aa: CASTPRAGGSLYEQYF
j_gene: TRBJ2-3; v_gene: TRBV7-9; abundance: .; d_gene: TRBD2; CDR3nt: TGTGCCAGCAGCCGCCCGGGACTAGCGGGATTCACAGATACGCAGTATTTT; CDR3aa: CASSRPGLAGFTDTQYF
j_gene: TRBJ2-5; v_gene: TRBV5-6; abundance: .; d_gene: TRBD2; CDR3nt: TGTGCCAGCAGCTCCTCCGGGACTAGCGGGTCTAAAGAGACCCAGTACTTC; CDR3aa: CASSSSGTSGSKETQYF
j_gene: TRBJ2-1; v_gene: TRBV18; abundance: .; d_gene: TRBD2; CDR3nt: TGTGCCAGCTCACCACGACTAGCGGGGGACAATGAGCAGTTCTTC; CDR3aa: CASSPRLAGDNEQFF
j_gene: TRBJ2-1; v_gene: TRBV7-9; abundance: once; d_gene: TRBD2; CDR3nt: TGTGCCAGCAGCATAGCGGGAGGGTTTTCCTACAATGAGCAGTTCTTC; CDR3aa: CASSIAGGFSYNEQFF
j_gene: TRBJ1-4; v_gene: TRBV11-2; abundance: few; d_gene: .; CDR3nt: TGTGCCAGCAGCTTAGGACAGAAAAATGAAAAACTGTTTTTT; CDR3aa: CASSLGQKNEKLFF
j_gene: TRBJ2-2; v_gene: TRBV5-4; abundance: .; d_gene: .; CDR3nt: TGTGCCAGCAGCTGGCGGGGAGAGAACACCGGGGAGCTGTTTTTT; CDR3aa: CASSWRGENTGELFF
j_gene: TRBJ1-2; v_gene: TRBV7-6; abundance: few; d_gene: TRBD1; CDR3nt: TGTGCCAGCAGCCAAGGGGACAGGGGGCCGTCAGGCTACACCTTC; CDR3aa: CASSQGDRGPSGYTF
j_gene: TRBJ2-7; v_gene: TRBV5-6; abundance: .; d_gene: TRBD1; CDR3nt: TGTGCCAGCAGCAAACCGGGACAGGGCTCCTACGAGCAGTACTTC; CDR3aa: CASSKPGQGSYEQYF
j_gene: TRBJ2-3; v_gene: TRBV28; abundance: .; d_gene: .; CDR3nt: TGTGCCAGCAGCCCCCCAATCCCTCCCCTCTGGACTACCCACACAGATACGCAGTATTTT; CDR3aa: CASSPPIPPLWTTHTDTQYF
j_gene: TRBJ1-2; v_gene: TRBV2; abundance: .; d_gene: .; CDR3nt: TGTGCCAGCAGTACCGGAAACAGTAGAGGGTATGGCTACACCTTC; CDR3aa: CASSTGNSRGYGYTF
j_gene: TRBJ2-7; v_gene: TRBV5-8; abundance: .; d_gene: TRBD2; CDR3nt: TGTGCCAGCAGCCTAGCGGGAGGCCACGAGCAGTACTTC; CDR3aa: CASSLAGGHEQYF
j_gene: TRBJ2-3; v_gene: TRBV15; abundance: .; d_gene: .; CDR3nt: TGTGCCACCGCCCTAGCCCGGAGTTTCACAGATACGCAGTATTTT; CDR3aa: CATALARSFTDTQYF
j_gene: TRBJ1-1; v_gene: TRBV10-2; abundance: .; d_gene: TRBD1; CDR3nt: TGCGCCAGCAGTGAACAGGGGGAAGGGGACACTGAAGCTTTCTTT; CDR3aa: CASSEQGEGDTEAFF
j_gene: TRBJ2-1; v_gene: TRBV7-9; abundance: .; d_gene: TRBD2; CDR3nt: TGTGCCAGCAGCCCAGATCTACTAGCGGGAGCTATTTGCAATGAGCAGTTCTTC; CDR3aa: CASSPDLLAGAICNEQFF
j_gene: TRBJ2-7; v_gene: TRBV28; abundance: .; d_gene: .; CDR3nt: TGTGCCAGCAGTTTAATCGATTTAAAGGGAGCGGGCGGTTCCTACGAGCAGTACTTC; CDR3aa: CASSLIDLKGAGGSYEQYF
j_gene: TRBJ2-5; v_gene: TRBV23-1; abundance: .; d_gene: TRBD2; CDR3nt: TGCGCCAGCAGTCAAGACCCGGGACTAGCCCGAAAAGAGACCCAGTACTTC; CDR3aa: CASSQDPGLARKETQYF
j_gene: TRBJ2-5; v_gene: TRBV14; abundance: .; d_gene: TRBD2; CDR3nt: TGTGCCAGCAGCCCGATCCGCGGACTAGCGGGAGTTCGGGAGACCCAGTACTTC; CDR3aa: CASSPIRGLAGVRETQYF
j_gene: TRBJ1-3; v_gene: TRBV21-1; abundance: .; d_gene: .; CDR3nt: TGTGCCAGCAGCAGTGGGAGCTCTGGAAACACCATATATTTT; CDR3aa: CASSSGSSGNTIYF
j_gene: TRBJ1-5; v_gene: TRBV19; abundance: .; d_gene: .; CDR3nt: TGTGCCAGTAGTGACAGGTCAAGGGCCCAGCATTTT; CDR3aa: CASSDRSRAQHF
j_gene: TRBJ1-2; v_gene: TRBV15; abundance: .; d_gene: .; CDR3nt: TGTGCCACCAGCAGAGTATCGGGGGGCTACACCTTC; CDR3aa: CATSRVSGGYTF
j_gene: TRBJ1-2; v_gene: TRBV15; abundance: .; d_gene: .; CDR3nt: TGTGCCACCAGCAGAGATGTACAGGGCGATGGCTACACCTTC; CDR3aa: CATSRDVQGDGYTF
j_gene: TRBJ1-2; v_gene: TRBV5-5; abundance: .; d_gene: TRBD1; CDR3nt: TGTGCCAGCAGCTTGCGGGGTTCGGGACAGGGAGAACCCTTCTATGGCTACACCTTC; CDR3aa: CASSLRGSGQGEPFYGYTF
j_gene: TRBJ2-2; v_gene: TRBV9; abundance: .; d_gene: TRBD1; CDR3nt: TGTGCCAGCAGCGTAGCCCCTTCGACAGGGACGAACACCGGGGAGCTGTTTTTT; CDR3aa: CASSVAPSTGTNTGELFF
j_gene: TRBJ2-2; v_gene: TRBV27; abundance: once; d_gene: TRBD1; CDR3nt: TGTGCCAGCAGTTTACCCGACAGGGCCGCCGGGGAGCTGTTTTTT; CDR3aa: CASSLPDRAAGELFF
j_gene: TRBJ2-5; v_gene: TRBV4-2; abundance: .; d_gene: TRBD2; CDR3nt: TGTGCCAGCAGCCAAGGATCTCTTCGCTCATCCGGGACTAGCGGGACGCAGACGGAGACCCAGTACTTC; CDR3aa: CASSQGSLRSSGTSGTQTETQYF
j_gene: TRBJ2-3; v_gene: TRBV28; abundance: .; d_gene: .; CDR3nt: TGTGCCAGCAGTCGGGAGAAAGCAGATACGCAGTATTTT; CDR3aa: CASSREKADTQYF
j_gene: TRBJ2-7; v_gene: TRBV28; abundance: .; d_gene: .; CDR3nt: TGTGCCAGCCAGGGCCTATACTACGAGCAGTACTTC; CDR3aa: CASQGLYYEQYF
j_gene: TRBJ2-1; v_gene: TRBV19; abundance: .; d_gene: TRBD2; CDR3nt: TGTGCCAGTAGTCCCCGTACTAGCGGGAGCTACAATGAGCAGTTCTTC; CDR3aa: CASSPRTSGSYNEQFF
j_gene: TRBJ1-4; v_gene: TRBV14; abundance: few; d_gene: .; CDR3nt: TGTGCCAGCAGCCAAGTCGTAGCAACTAATGAAAAACTGTTTTTT; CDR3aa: CASSQVVATNEKLFF
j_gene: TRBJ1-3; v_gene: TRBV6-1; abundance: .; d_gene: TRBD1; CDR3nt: TGTGCCAGCAGTGAAAAGGGCTCCACAGGGGGTCCCGGAAACACCATATATTTT; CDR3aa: CASSEKGSTGGPGNTIYF
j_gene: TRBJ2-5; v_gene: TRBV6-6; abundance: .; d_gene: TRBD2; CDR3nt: TGTGCCAGCAGTTACCTAGCGGGGGCCCTCCAAGAGACCCAGTACTTC; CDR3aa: CASSYLAGALQETQYF
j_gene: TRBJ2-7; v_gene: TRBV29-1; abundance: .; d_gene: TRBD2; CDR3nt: TGCAGCGTTGAAGATAGCGGGCCCCGAACCTACGAGCAGTACTTC; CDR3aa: CSVEDSGPRTYEQYF